This is a list of T cell receptor beta chains from one sample in a study of OX40 agonist ivuxolimab in advanced cancers. Clones were sequenced by immunoSEQ multiplex PCR, and TCRdb holds only the in-frame ones, with some missing. Of about 85,000 clones in the sample, about 81% were seen once. Sequencing was performed on CD4+ or CD8+ T cells sorted from blood, taken in a trial of the OX40 agonist ivuxolimab. The receptors were gathered from an adult with an advanced solid tumor such as melanoma, head and neck, liver or kidney cancer. Each CDR3 is given with its conserved first and last residue. D genes are given only for firm matches.

v_call	d_call	j_call	cdr3_aa
TRBV21-1	NA	TRBJ2-7	CASSKPISPPGRSVYDEQYF
TRBV18	NA	TRBJ1-2	CASSPRLSLLNYGYTF
TRBV4-1	NA	TRBJ2-1	CASSQRLARGYEQFF
TRBV6-5	NA	TRBJ2-1	CASSYKLGGTYEQFF
TRBV27	NA	TRBJ2-7	CASSFGVEQYF
TRBV5-1	NA	TRBJ2-1	CASSLDSVSYNEQFF
TRBV9	NA	TRBJ2-6	CASVGHPYSGANVLTF
TRBV7-2	TRBD2	TRBJ2-5	CASSLRTSRRETQYF
TRBV2	NA	TRBJ1-6	CASSAIFSPLHF
TRBV10-3	NA	TRBJ2-1	CAISGHNEQFF
TRBV11-1	NA	TRBJ2-5	CASSSPWESRQETQYF
TRBV6-6	NA	TRBJ2-6	CASSSDTSGANVLTF
TRBV29-1	NA	TRBJ2-4	CSVVRGLGYLAKNIQYF